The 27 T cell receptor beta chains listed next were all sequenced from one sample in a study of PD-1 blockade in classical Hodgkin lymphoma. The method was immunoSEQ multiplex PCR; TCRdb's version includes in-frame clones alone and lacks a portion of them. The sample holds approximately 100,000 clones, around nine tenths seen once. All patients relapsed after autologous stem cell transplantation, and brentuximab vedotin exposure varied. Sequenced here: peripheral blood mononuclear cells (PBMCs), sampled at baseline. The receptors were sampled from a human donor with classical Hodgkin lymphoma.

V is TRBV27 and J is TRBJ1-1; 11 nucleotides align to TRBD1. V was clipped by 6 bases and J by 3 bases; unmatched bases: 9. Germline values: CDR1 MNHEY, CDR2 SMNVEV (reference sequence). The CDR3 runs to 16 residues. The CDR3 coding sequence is TGTGCCAGCAGGCACGCCCGGGGACAGGGGGACACTGAAGCTTTCTTT. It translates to CASRHARGQGDTEAFF.

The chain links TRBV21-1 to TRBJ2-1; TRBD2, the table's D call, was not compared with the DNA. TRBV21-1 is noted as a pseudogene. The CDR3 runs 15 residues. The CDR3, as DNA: TGTGCCAGCAGCAAAGCTAGCGGGAGTTTTAATGAGCAGTTCTTC. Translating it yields CASSKASGSFNEQFF.

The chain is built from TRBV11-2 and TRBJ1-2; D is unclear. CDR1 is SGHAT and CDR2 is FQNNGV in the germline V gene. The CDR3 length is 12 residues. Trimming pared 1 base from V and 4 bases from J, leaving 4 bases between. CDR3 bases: TGTGCCAGCAGCTTAGTTCCCTATGGCTACACCTTC. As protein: CASSLVPYGYTF.

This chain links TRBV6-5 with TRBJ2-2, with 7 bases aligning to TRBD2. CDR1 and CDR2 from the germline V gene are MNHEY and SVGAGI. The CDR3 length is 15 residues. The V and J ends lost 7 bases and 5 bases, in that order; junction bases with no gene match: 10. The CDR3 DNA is TGTGCCAGCAATAGACTAGCATCAGAAACCGGGGAGCTGTTTTTT. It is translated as CASNRLASETGELFF.

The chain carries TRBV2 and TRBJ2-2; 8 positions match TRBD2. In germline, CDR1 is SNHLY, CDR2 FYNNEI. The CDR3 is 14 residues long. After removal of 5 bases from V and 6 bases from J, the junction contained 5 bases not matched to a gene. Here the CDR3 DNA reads TGTGCCAGCAGTATACTAGCGGTAGCCGGGGAGCTGTTTTTT. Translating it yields CASSILAVAGELFF.

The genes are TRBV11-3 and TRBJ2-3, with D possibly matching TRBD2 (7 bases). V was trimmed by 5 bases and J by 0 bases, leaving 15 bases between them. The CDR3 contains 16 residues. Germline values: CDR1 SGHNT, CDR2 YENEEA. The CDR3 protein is CASSRGAAWSTDTQYF. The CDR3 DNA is TGTGCCAGCAGCCGGGGGGCGGCTTGGAGCACAGATACGCAGTATTTT.

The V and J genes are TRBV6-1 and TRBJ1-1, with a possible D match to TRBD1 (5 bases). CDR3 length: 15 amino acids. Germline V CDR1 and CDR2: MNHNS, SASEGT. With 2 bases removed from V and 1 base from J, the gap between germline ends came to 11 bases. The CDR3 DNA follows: TGTGCCAGCAGTGAATGGCCCAGGGCGAACACTGAAGCTTTCTTT. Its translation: CASSEWPRANTEAFF.

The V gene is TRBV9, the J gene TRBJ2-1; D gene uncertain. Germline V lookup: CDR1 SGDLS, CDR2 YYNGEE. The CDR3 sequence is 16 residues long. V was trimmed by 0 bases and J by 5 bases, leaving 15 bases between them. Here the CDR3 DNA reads TGTGCCAGCAGCGTAGAAGTGTTCCCGGACCACAATGAGCAGTTCTTC. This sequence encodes CASSVEVFPDHNEQFF.

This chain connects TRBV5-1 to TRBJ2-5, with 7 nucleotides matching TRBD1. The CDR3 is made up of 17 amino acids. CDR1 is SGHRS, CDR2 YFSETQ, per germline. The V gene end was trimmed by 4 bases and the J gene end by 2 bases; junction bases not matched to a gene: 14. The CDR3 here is CASSNNLRGRRQETQYF. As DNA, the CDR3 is TGCGCCAGCAGCAATAACCTGAGGGGGCGGCGTCAAGAGACCCAGTACTTC.

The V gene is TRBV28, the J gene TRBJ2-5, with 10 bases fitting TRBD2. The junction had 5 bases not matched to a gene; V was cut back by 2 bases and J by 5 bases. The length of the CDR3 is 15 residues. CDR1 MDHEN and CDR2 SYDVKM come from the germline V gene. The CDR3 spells CASSLTLAGTETQYF. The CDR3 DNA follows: TGTGCCAGCAGTTTAACACTAGCGGGAACGGAGACCCAGTACTTC.

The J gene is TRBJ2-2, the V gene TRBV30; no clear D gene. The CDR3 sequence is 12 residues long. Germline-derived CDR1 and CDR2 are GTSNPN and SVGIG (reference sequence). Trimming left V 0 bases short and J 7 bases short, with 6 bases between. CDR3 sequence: CAWSVVSGELFF. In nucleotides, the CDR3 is TGTGCCTGGAGTGTGGTGAGCGGGGAGCTGTTTTTT.

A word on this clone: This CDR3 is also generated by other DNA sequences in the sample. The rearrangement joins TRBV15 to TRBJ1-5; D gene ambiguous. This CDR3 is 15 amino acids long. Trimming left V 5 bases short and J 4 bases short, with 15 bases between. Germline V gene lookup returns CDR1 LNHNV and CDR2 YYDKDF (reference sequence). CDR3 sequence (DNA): TGTGCCACCAGCCCGGGCAGGCCTCTTAATCAGCCCCAGCATTTT. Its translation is CATSPGRPLNQPQHF.

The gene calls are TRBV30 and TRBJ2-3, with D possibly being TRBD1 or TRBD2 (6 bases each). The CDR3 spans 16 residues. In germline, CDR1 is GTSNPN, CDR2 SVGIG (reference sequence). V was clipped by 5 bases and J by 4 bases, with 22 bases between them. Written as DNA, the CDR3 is TGTGCCTGGGGACGGGGGTCAGGGGTAAAGGCAGATACGCAGTATTTT. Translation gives CAWGRGSGVKADTQYF.

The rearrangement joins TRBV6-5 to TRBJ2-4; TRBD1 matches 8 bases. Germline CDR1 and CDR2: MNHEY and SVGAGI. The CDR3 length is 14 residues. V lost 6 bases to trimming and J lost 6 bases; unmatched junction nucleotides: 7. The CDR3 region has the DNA TGTGCCAGCAGACCGGCGACAGGGGTAAACATTCAGTACTTC. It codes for CASRPATGVNIQYF.

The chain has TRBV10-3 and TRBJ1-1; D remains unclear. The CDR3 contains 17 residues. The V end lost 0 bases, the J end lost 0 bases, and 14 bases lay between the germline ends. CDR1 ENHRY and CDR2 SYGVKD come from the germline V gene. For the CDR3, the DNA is TGTGCCATCAGTGAGTCGATTCTTCGGAGGTTGAACACTGAAGCTTTCTTT. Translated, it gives CAISESILRRLNTEAFF.

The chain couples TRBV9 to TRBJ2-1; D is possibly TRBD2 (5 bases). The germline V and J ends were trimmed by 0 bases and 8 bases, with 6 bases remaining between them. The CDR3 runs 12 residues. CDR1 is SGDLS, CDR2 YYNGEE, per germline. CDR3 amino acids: CASSVAEDEQFF. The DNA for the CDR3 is TGTGCCAGCAGCGTAGCGGAGGATGAGCAGTTCTTC.

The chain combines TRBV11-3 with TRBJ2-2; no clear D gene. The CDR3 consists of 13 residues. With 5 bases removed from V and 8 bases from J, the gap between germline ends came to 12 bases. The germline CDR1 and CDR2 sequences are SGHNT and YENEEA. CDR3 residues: CASSHFPVGELFF. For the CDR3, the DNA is TGTGCCAGCAGCCATTTCCCTGTAGGGGAGCTGTTTTTT.

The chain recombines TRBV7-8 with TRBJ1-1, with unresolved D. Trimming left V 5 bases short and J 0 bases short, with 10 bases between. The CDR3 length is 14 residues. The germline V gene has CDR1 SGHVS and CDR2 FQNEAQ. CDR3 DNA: TGTGCCAGCAGCGTCCGGGGTATGAACACTGAAGCTTTCTTT. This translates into CASSVRGMNTEAFF.

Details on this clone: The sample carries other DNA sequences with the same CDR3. The CDR3 DNA follows: TGTGCCTGGAGTGTAGGTAATGAGCAGTTCTTC. Translating it yields CAWSVGNEQFF. The chain employs TRBV30 and TRBJ2-1, with unresolved D. Germline CDR1 and CDR2: GTSNPN and SVGIG (reference sequence). V dropped 0 bases and J dropped 7 bases, with 4 bases sitting between them. CDR3 length: 11 amino acids.

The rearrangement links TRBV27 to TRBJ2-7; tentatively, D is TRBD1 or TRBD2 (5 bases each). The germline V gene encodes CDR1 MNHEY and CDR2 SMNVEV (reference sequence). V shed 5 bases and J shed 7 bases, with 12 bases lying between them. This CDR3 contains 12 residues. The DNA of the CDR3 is TGTGCCAGCAGTGCCGGGACGAGGGAGCAGTACTTC. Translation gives CASSAGTREQYF.

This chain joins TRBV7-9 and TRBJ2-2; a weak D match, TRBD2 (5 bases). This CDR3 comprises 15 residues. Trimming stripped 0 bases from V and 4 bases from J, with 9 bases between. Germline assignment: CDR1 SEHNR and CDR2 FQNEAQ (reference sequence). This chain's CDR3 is CASSLAGESTGELFF. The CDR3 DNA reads TGTGCCAGCAGCTTAGCGGGAGAGTCCACCGGGGAGCTGTTTTTT.

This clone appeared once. The CDR3 nucleotides are TGTGCCATCAGTGAGGCAGTGGACAGGGGGGAGACCCAGTACTTC. Protein product: CAISEAVDRGETQYF. The rearrangement links TRBV10-3 to TRBJ2-5, with 10 positions matching TRBD1. The CDR3 spans 15 residues. The germline V gene encodes CDR1 ENHRY and CDR2 SYGVKD. V was pared by 2 bases and J by 5 bases, with 5 bases of the junction left unmatched.

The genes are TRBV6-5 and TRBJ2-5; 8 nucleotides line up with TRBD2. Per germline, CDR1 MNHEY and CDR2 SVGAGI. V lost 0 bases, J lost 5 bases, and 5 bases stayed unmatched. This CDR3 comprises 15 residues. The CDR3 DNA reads TGTGCCAGCAGTTACTCTGCCGCTAGCGGGGAGACCCAGTACTTC. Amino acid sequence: CASSYSAASGETQYF.

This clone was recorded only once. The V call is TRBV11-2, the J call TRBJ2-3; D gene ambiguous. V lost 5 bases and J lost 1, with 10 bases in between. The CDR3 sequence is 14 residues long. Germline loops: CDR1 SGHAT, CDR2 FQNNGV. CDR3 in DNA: TGTGCCAGCAGCGCACATGTGGGCACAGATACGCAGTATTTT. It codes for CASSAHVGTDTQYF.

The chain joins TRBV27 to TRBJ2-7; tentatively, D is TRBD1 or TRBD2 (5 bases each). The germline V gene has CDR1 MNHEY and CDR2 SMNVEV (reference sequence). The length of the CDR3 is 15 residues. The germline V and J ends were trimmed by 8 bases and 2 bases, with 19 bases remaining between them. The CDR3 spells CASSLGVPLTYEQYF. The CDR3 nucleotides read TGTGCCAGCTCCTTGGGGGTCCCCCTAACCTACGAGCAGTACTTC.

DNA of the CDR3: TGTGCCAGTAGTATAGTGGGGCGACAGGGGAATGAAAAACTGTTTTTT. Its translation: CASSIVGRQGNEKLFF. The chain is built from TRBV19 and TRBJ1-4, with 8 bases identical to TRBD1. The V gene end was trimmed by 1 base and the J gene end by 5 bases; junction bases not matched to a gene: 6. Germline values: CDR1 LNHDA, CDR2 SQIVND (reference sequence). CDR3 length equals 16 residues. The full variable domain, completed using reference TRBV19 and TRBJ1-4, is DGGITQSPKYLFRKEGQNVTLSCEQNLNHDAMYWYRQDPGQGLRLIYYSQIVNDFQKGDIAEGYSVSREKKESFPLTVTSAQKNPTAFYLCASSIVGRQGNEKLFFGSGTQLSVL.

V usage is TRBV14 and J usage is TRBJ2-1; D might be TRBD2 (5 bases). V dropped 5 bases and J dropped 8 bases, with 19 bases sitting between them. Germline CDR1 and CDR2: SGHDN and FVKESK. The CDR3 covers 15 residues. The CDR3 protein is CASSYYGRGLDEQFF. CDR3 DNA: TGTGCCAGCAGCTATTATGGCCGGGGTTTGGATGAGCAGTTCTTC.